These 3 T cell receptor beta chains share one sample of origin, sequenced in a study of tumor-infiltrating lymphocytes in primary liver carcinoma. TCR beta cDNA was prepared out of roughly 0.5 ug total RNA by means of a constant-region primer. Employing slightly modified ARM-PCR, three nested multiplex PCR rounds were run, and these gave rise to the TCR beta libraries. With TRBV1-TRBV30 forward primers and a C-beta reverse primer, the first two PCR rounds were run for 10 to 11 cycles each. TCRdb redid the calling of the multiplex PCR reads with MiXCR, one entry per CDR3 protein. The sample has 150,000 to 200,000 distinct CDR3 sequences, about 60% seen once; the top ten hold approximately 70%. Both blood RNA, taken from unsorted whole blood, and germline DNA were extracted. The sample comprised peripheral blood. The receptors were gathered from a man in his forties with primary liver carcinoma and hepatitis B virus infection.

V usage is TRBV12-3 or TRBV12-4 and J usage is TRBJ1-1; D remains ambiguous. Deletions cut 3 bases from V and 10 bases from J, with 12 bases between. CDR3 size: 12 residues. This CDR3 reads CASSFGEGGAFF. The CDR3 DNA is TGTGCCAGCAGTTTCGGGGAAGGAGGAGCTTTCTTT.

This CDR3 reads CSVEGLSKETPYF. DNA for the CDR3: TGCAGCGTTGAGGGACTTAGCAAAGAGACCCCATACTTC. The chain joins TRBV29-1 to TRBJ2-5; perhaps TRBD2 as D (6 bases). The CDR3 spans 13 residues. Germline-derived CDR1 and CDR2 are SQVTM and ANQGSEA. V shed 3 bases and J shed 14 bases, with 22 bases lying between them.

Comments on this clonotype: A read error may be the cause here, since a much bigger clone is one base away. The rearrangement joins TRBV11-2 to TRBJ2-6; possibly TRBD2 for D (5 bases). Germline lookup yields CDR1 SGHAT and CDR2 FQNNGV. This CDR3 contains 18 residues. DNA for the CDR3: TGTGCCAGCAGCTTGTTGGGCGGGTTCCTCTCTGTGGCCAACGTCCTGACTTTC. Translating it yields CASSLLGGFLSVANVLTF. The full variable domain, its missing parts supplied by reference TRBV11-2 and TRBJ2-6, is EAGVAQSPRYKIIEKRQSVAFWCNPISGHATLYWYQQILGQGPKLLIQFQNNGVVDDSQLPKDRFSAERLKGVDSTLKIQPAKLEDSAVYLCASSLLGGFLSVANVLTFGAGSRLTVL.